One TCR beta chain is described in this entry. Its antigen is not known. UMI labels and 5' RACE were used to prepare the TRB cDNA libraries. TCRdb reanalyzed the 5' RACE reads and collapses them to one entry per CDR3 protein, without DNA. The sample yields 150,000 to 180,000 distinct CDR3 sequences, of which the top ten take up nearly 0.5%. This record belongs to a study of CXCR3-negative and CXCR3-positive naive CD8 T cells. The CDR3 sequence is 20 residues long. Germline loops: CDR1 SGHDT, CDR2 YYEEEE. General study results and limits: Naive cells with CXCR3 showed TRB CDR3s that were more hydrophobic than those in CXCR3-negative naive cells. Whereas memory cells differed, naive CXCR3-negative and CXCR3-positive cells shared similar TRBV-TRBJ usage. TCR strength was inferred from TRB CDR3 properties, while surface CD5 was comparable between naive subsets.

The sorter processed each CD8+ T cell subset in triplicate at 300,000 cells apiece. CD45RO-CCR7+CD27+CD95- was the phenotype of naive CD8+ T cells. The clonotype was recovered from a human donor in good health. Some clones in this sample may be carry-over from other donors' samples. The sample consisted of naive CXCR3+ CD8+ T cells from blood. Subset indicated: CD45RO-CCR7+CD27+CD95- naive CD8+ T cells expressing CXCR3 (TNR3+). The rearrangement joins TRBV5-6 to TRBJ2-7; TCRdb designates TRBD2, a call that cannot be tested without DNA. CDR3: CASSFEFSYEQYFGPYEQYF.